This T cell receptor beta chain was captured by sequencing in a study of OX40 agonist ivuxolimab in advanced cancers. At the level of the study: At approximately 80% male, the cohort had a mean age of approximately 60 years, ranging from 23 to 79.

On this clone itself: As yet, its antigen is unknown.

Blood sampling took place at baseline, cycle 4 day 1, and cycle 7 day 1. Regarding the study as a whole: With doses of 0.1-3.0 mg/kg, partial responders showed among the lowest clonal expansion.

The protocol was immunoSEQ multiplex PCR, while the TCRdb copy is restricted to in-frame clones and leaves out a portion. The data contain about 49,000 clones, just under 95% of them singletons. From germline, CDR1 is SGHVS and CDR2 FQNEAQ. The V end lost 0 bases, the J end lost 3 bases, and 12 bases lay between the germline ends. This CDR3 comprises 16 residues. Sequenced material: CD4+ or CD8+ T cells sorted from blood, taken in a trial of the OX40 agonist ivuxolimab. V gene TRBV7-8 combines with J gene TRBJ1-5; perhaps TRBD1 as D (6 bases). The source of this sequence is an adult with an advanced solid tumor such as melanoma, head and neck, liver or kidney cancer. The chain's CDR3 is CASSLAVYRANQPQHF. The CDR3 region has the DNA TGTGCCAGCAGCTTAGCGGTTTACAGGGCCAATCAGCCCCAGCATTTT.